This T cell receptor beta chain was recorded in a study of blood T cell repertoires in COVID-19. Only in-frame clones appear in the TCRdb table, and some are missing; sequencing was by immunoSEQ multiplex PCR. This table has nearly 90,000 clones, approximately 88% appearing once. Germline CDR1 is SNHLY and CDR2 is FYNNEI. V was pared by 8 bases and J by 5 bases, with 13 bases between. CDR3 size: 14 residues. Source material: peripheral blood. The V and J genes are TRBV2 and TRBJ1-6; D is uncertain. The receptor's source is an elderly man with acute or convalescent COVID-19. CDR3 sequence reads: CASGLPSNNSPLHF. The CDR3 DNA sequence: TGTGCCAGCGGTTTACCATCTAATAATTCACCCCTCCACTTT.